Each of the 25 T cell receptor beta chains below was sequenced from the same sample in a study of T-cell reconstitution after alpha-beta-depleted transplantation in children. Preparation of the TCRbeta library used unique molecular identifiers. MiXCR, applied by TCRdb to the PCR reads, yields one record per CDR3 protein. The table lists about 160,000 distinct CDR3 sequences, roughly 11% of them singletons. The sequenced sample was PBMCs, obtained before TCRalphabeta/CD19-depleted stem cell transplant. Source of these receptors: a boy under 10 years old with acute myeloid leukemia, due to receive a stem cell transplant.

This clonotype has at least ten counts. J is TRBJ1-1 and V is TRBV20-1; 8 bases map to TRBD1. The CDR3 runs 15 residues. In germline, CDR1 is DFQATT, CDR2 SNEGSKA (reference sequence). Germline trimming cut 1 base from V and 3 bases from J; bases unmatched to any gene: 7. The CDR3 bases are TGCAGTGCTAGAGCCCTACAGGGGGGGGACACTGAAGCTTTCTTT. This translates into CSARALQGGDTEAFF.

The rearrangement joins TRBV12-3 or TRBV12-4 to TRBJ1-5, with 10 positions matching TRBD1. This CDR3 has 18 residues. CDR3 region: CTCCFLGTGEEGNQPQHF. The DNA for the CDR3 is TGTACCTGCTGTTTCCTAGGGACAGGGGAGGAGGGGAATCAGCCCCAGCATTTT.

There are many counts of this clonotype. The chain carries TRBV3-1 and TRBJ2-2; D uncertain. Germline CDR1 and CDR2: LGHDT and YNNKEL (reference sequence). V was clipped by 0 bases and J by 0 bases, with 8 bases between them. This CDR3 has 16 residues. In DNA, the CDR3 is TGTGCCAGCAGCCAAGACCTTCCTACGAACACCGGGGAGCTGTTTTTT. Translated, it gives CASSQDLPTNTGELFF.

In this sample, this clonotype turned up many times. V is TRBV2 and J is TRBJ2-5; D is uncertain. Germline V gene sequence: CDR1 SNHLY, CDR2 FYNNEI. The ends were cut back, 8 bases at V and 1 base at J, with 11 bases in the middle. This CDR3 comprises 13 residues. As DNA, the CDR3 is TGTGCCAGCCCTCCTGTCATCCAAGAGACCCAGTACTTC. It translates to CASPPVIQETQYF.

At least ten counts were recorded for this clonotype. This chain's CDR3 is CASSPRGLAGYEQFF. The CDR3 DNA reads TGTGCCAGCAGCCCCCGGGGACTAGCGGGATATGAGCAGTTCTTC. This chain uses TRBV9 with TRBJ2-1, with 13 nucleotides matching TRBD2. The junction had 6 bases not matched to a gene; V was cut back by 4 bases and J by 8 bases. The CDR3 sequence is 15 residues long. Germline-derived CDR1 and CDR2 are SGDLS and YYNGEE.

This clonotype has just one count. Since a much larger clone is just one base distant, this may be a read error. The CDR3 nucleotides are TGTGCCTCTACTCCCGGGGAATCCTACGAGCAGTCCTTC. This encodes CASTPGESYEQSF. The rearrangement uses TRBV10-3 and TRBJ2-7; perhaps TRBD2 as D (5 bases). From germline, CDR1 is ENHRY and CDR2 SYGVKD. This CDR3 has 13 residues.

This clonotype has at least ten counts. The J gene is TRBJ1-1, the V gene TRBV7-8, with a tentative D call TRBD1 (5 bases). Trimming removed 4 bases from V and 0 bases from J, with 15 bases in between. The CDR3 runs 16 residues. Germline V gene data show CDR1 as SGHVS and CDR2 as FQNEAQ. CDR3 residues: CASSSFGGTMNTEAFF. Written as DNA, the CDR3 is TGTGCCAGCAGCTCCTTCGGGGGGACCATGAACACTGAAGCTTTCTTT.

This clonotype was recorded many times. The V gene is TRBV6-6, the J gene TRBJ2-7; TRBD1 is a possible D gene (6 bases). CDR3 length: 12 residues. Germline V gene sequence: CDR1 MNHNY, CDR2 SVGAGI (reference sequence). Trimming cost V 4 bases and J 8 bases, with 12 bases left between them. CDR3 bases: TGTGCCAGCAGTTCACCAGGGGTTCAGCAGTACGTC. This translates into CASSSPGVQQYV.

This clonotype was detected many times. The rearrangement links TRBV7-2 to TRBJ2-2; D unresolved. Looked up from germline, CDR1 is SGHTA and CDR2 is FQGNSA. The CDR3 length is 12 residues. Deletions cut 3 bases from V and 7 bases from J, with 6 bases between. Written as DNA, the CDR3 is TGTGCCAGCAGCTTTCGGATCGGGGAGCTGTTTTTT. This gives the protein CASSFRIGELFF.

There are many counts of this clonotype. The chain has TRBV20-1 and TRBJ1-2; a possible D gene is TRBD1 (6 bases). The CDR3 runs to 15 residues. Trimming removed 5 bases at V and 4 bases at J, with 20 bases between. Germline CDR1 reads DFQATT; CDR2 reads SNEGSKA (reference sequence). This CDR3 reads CSAGRRGQRLYGYTF. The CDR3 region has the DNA TGCAGTGCTGGGAGACGGGGACAAAGACTCTATGGCTACACCTTC.

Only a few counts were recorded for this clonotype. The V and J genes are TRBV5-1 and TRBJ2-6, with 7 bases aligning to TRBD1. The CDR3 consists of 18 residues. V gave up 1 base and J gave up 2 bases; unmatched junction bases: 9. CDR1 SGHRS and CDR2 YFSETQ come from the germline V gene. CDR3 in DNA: TGCGCCAGCAGCTTGATGTTTGCTCAGGGGGCTGGGGCCAACGTCCTGACTTTC. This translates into CASSLMFAQGAGANVLTF.

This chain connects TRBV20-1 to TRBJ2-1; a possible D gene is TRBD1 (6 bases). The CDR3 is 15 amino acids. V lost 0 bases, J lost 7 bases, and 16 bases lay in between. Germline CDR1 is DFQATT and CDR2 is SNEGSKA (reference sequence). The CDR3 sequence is CSARDWAGDNNEQFF. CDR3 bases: TGCAGTGCTAGAGATTGGGCAGGGGATAATAATGAGCAGTTCTTC.

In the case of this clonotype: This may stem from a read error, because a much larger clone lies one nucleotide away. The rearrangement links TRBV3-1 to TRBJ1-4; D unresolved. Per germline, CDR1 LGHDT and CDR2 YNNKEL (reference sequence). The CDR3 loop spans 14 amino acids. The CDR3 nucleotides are TGTGCCAGCAGCCTTCCGACTCGGACCGAAAAACTGTTATTT. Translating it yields CASSLPTRTEKLLF.

The CDR3 is CASSFRLQGPNNEQFF. CDR3 DNA sequence: TGTGCCAGCAGCTTCAGGTTGCAGGGGCCAAACAATGAGCAGTTCTTC. The rearrangement uses TRBV11-2 and TRBJ2-1; D is possibly TRBD1 (6 bases). CDR3 size: 16 residues. Germline V gene lookup returns CDR1 SGHAT and CDR2 FQNNGV. V was shortened by 3 bases and J by 5 bases, with 17 bases between the two germline ends.

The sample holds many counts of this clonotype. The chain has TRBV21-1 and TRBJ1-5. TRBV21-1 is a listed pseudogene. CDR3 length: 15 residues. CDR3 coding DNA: TGTGCCAGCACCTATTCGATCGGCGGGAATCAGCCCCAGCATTTT. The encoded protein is CASTYSIGGNQPQHF.

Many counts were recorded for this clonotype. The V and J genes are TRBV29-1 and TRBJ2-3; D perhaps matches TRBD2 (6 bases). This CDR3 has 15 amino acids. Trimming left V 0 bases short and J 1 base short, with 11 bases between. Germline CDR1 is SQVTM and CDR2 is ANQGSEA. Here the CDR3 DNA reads TGCAGCGTTGAAGATCTTGGAGGGCGCACAGATACGCAGTATTTT. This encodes CSVEDLGGRTDTQYF.

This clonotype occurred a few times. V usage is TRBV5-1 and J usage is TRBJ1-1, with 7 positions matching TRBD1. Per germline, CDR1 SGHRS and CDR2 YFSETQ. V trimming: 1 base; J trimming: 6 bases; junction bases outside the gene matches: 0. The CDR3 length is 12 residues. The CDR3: CASSLQGAEAFF. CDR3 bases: TGCGCCAGCAGCTTGCAGGGGGCTGAAGCTTTCTTT.

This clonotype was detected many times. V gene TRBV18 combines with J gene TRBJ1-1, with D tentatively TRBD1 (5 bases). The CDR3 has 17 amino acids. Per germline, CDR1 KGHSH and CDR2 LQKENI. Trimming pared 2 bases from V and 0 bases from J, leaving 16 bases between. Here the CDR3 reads CASSPKGYSNMNTEAFF. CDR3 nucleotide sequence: TGTGCCAGCTCACCAAAGGGGTATTCCAACATGAACACTGAAGCTTTCTTT.

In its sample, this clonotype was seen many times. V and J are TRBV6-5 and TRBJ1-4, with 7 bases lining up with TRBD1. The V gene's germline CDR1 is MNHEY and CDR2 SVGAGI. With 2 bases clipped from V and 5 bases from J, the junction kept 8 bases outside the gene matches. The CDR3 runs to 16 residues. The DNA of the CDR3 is TGTGCCAGCAGTTACGGACCGGGACAGAAGAATGAAAAACTGTTTTTT. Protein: CASSYGPGQKNEKLFF.

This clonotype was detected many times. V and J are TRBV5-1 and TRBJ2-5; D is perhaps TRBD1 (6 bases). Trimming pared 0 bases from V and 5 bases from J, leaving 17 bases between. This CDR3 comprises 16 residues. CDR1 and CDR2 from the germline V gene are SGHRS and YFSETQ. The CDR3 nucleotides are TGCGCCAGCAGCTTGGCAGGGGCACCGGGACGGGAGACCCAGTACTTC. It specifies CASSLAGAPGRETQYF.

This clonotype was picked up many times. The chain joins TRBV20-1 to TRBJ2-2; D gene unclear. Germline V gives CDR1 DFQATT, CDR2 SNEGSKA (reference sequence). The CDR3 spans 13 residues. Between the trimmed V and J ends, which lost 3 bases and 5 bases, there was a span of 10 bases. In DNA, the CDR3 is TGCAGTGCTAGTCAAGTAGGGACCGGGGAGCTGTTTTTT. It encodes CSASQVGTGELFF.

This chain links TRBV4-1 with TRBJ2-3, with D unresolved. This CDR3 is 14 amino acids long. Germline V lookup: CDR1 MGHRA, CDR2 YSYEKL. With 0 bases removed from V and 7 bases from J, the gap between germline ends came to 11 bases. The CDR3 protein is CASSQDLGLNTQYF. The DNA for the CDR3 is TGCGCCAGCAGCCAAGATCTCGGCTTGAATACGCAGTATTTT.

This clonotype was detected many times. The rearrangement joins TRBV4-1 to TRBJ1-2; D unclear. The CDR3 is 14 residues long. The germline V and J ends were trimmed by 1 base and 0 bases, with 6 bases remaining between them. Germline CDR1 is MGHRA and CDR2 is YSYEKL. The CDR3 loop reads CASSQVGSNYGYTF. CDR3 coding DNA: TGCGCCAGCAGCCAAGTTGGATCTAACTATGGCTACACCTTC.

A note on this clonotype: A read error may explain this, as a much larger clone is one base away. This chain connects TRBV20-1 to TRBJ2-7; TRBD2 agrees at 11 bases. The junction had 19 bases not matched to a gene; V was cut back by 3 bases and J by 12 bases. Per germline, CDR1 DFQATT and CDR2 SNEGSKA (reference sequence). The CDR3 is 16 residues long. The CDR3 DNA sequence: TGCAGTGCTAGGTCTCTAGCGGGAGGAAGTTTAATAAAGCTGTACTTC. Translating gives CSARSLAGGSLIKLYF.

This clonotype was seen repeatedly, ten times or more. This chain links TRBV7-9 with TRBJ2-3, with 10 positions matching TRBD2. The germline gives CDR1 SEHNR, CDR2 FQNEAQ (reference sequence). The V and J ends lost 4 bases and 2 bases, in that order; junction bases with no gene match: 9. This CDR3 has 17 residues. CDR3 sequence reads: CASSSSTSGHHTDTQYF. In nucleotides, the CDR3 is TGTGCCAGCAGCTCTTCGACTAGCGGGCACCACACAGATACGCAGTATTTT.